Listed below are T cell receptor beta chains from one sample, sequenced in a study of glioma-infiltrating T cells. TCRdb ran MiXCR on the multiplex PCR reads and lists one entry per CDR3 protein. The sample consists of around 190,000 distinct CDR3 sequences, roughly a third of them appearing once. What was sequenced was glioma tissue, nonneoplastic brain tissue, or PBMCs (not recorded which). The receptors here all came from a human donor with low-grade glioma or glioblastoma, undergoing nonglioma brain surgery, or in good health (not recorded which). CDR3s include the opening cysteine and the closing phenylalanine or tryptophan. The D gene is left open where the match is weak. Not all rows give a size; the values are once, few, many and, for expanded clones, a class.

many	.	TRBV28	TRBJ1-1	CASRFQDTFF	TGTGCCAGCAGGTTCCAAGATACTTTCTTT
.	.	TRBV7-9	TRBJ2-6	CASSLVPLGANVLTF	TGTGCCAGCAGCTTAGTCCCCCTTGGGGCCAACGTCCTGACTTTC
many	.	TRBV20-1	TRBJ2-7	CSASGSTYEQYF	TGCAGTGCTAGCGGGAGCACCTACGAGCAGTACTTC
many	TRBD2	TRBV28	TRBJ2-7	CASSLRLAGGHEQYF	TGTGCCAGCAGTTTAAGGCTAGCGGGAGGCCACGAGCAGTACTTC
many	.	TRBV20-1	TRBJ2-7	CSAPLGQSYEQYF	TGCAGTGCGCCTCTCGGACAGAGCTACGAGCAGTACTTC
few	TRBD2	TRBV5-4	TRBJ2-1	CASSPGLAGGVNEQFF	TGTGCCAGCAGCCCGGGACTAGCGGGAGGAGTTAATGAGCAGTTCTTC
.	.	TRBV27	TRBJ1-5	CASSLTAHRCQPQHF	TGCGCCAGCAGTTTAACCGCCCACAGGTGTCAGCCCCAGCATTTT
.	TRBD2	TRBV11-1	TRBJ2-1	CASSGGSSYNEQFF	TGTGCCAGCAGCGGCGGGAGCTCCTACAATGAGCAGTTCTTC
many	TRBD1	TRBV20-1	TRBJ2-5	CSASPALTGSQETQYF	TGCAGTGCTTCGCCCGCCTTGACAGGGTCCCAAGAGACCCAGTACTTC
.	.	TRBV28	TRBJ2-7	CASSYLRIASDEQYF	TGTGCCAGCAGTTACTTGAGGATAGCGAGCGATGAGCAGTACTTC
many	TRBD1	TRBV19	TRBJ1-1	CASSTGGSTEAFF	TGTGCCAGTTCCACAGGGGGGAGCACTGAAGCTTTCTTT
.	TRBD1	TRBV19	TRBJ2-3	CASSMSTGGTDTRYF	TGTGCCAGTAGTATGTCGACAGGGGGCACAGATACGCGGTATTTT
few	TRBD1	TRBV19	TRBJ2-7	CASSIGWDRPYEQYF	TGTGCCAGTAGTATAGGTTGGGACAGACCCTACGAGCAGTACTTC
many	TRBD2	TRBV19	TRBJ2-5	CASTPGTSGKTQYF	TGTGCCAGTACCCCCGGGACTAGCGGGAAGACCCAGTACTTC
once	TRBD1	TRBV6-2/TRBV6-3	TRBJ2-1	CASSLDRGFYEQFF	TGTGCCAGCAGCCTCGACAGGGGGTTCTATGAGCAGTTCTTC
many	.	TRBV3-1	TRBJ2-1	CASSQATTVGASYNEQFF	TGTGCCAGCAGCCAAGCCACTACCGTTGGGGCCTCCTACAATGAGCAGTTCTTC
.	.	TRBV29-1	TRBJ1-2	CSVDVGRDTDGYTF	TGCAGCGTTGATGTCGGCAGGGACACGGATGGCTACACCTTC
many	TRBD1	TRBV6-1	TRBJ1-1	CASRLQGKAEAFF	TGTGCCAGCAGACTACAGGGGAAGGCTGAAGCTTTCTTT
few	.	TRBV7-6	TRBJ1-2	CASSLERGGKDYGYTF	TGTGCCAGCAGCTTAGAGAGGGGGGGCAAGGACTATGGCTACACCTTC
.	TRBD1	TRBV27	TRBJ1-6	CASSPADRGSPLHF	TGTGCCAGCAGTCCCGCGGACAGGGGTTCACCCCTCCACTTT
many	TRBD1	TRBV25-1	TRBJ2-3	CASSPTGQGADTQYF	TGTGCCAGCAGCCCCACGGGACAGGGCGCAGATACGCAGTATTTT
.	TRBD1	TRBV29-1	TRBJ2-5	CSGDRGETQYF	TGCAGCGGGGACAGGGGAGAGACCCAGTACTTC
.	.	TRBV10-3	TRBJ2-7	CAIRPQRSSCEQYF	TGTGCCATCAGGCCGCAGCGGAGCTCCTGCGAGCAGTACTTC
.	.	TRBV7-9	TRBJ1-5	CASSSAREGGGHSNQPQHF	TGTGCCAGCAGCTCAGCCCGCGAGGGGGGGGGGCATAGCAATCAGCCCCAGCATTTT
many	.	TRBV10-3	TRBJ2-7	CATTGSYEQYF	TGTGCCACCACCGGGTCCTACGAGCAGTACTTC
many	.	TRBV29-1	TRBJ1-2	CSVVRLNGGYTF	TGCAGCGTGGTTCGGTTAAACGGCGGCTACACCTTC
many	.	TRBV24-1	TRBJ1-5	CATPSNQPQHF	TGTGCCACCCCGAGCAATCAGCCCCAGCATTTT
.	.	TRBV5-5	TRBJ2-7	CASSLREIDHEQYF	TGTGCCAGCAGCTTGAGGGAGATCGACCACGAGCAGTACTTC
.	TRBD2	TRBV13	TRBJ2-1	CASSLVGLGTYNEQFF	TGTGCCAGCAGCTTGGTGGGACTAGGTACCTACAATGAGCAGTTCTTC
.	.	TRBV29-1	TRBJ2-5	CSVTDSSIQETQYF	TGCAGCGTTACCGACAGTTCCATCCAAGAGACCCAGTACTTC
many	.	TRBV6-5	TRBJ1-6	CASSYEADSPLHF	TGTGCCAGCAGTTACGAGGCAGATTCACCCCTCCACTTT